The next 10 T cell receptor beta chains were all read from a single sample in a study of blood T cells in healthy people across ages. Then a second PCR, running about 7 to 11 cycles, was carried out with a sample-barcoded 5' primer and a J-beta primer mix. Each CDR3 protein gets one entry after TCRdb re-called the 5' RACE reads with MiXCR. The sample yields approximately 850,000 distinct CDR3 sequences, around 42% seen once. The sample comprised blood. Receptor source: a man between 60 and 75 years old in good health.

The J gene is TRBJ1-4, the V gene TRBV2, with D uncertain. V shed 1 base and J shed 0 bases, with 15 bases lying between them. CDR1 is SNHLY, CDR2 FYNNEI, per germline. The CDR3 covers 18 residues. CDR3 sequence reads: CASSEGQMKLATNEKLFF. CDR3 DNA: TGTGCCAGCAGTGAAGGCCAGATGAAGCTTGCAACTAATGAAAAACTGTTTTTT.

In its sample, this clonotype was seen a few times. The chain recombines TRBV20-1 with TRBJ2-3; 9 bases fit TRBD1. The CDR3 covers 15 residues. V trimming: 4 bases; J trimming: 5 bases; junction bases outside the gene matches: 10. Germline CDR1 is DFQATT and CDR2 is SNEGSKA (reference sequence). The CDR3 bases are TGCAGTGCTAAGCCGGGACAGGGCGGCTTAGATACGCAGTATTTT. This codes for CSAKPGQGGLDTQYF.

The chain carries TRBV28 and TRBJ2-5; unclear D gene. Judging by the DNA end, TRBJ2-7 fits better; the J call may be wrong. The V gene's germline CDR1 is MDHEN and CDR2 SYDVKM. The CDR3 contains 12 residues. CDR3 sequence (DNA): TGTGCCAGCAGTTCCTCCATCACCGAGCAGTACTTC. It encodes CASSSSITEQYF.

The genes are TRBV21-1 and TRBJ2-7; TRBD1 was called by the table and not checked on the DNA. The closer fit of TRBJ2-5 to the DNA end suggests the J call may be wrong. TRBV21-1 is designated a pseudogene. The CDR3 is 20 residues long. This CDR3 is CASSKALKPRGTVPRETQYF. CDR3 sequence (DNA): TGTGCCAGCAGCAAAGCCCTAAAGCCACGGGGCACGGTGCCGAGAGAGACCCAGTACTTC.

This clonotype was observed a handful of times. The CDR3 DNA reads TGCGCCAGCAAGAGCGACAATGAGCAGTACTTC. Amino acid sequence: CASKSDNEQYF. The chain couples TRBV5-1 to TRBJ2-7; D is undetermined. Germline-derived CDR1 and CDR2 are SGHRS and YFSETQ. The CDR3 totals 11 residues. V lost 6 bases, J lost 7 bases, and 11 bases lay in between.

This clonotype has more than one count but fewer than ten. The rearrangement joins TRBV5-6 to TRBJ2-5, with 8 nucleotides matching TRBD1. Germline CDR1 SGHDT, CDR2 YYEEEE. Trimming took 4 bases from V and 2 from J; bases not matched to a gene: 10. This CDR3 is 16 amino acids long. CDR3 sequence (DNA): TGTGCCAGCAGCAAAACGGGACAGGCACGACAAGAGACCCAGTACTTC. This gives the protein CASSKTGQARQETQYF.

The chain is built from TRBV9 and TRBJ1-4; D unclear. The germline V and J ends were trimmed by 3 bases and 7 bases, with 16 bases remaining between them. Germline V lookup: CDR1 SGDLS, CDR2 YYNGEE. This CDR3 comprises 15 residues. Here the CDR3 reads CASSAGSARSEKLFF. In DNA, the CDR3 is TGTGCCAGCAGCGCAGGTTCGGCCAGGAGTGAAAAACTGTTTTTT.

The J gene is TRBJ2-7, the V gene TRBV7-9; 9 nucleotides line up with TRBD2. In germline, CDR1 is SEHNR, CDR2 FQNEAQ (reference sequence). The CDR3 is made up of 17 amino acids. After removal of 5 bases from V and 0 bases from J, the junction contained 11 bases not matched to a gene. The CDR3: CASSTGTSSIPSYEQYF. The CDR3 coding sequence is TGTGCCAGCAGCACCGGGACTAGCTCAATACCCTCCTACGAGCAGTACTTC.

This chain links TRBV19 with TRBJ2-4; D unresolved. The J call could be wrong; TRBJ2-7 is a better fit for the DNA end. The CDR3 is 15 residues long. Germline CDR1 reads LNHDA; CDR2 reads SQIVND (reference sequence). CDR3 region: CASSRTGPQGYEQYF. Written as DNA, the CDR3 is TGTGCCAGTAGTAGAACCGGGCCCCAAGGCTACGAGCAGTACTTC.

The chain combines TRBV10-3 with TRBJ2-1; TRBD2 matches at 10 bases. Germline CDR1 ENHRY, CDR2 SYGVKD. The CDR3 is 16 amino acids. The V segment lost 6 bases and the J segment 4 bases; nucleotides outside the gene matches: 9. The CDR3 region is CAISSGTSGVYNEQFF. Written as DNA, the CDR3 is TGTGCCATCAGCTCGGGTACTAGCGGGGTATACAATGAGCAGTTCTTC.